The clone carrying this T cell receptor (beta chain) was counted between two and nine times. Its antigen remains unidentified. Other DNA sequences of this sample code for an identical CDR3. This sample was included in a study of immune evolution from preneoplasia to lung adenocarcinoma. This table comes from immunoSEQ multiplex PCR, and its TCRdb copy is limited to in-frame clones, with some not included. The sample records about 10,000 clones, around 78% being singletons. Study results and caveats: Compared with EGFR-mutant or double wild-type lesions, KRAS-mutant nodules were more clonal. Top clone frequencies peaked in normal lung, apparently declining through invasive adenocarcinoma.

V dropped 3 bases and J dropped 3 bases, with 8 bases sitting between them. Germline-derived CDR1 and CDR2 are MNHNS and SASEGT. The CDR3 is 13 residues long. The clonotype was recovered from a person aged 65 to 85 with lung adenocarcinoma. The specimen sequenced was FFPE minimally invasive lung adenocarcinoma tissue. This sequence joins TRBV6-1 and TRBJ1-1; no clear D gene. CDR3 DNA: TGTGCCAGCAGTGAGTTAGGAGACACTGAAGCTTTCTTT. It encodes CASSELGDTEAFF.